This T cell receptor (beta chain) was identified in a study of PD-1 blockade in classical Hodgkin lymphoma. Study background: Patients had nivolumab dosed at 3 mg/kg, delivered intravenously every 2 weeks. Study results and caveats: Before treatment, complete responders showed about the same diversity as newly diagnosed patients.

This CDR3 is built from 15 residues. Germline V lookup: CDR1 ENHRY, CDR2 SYGVKD. The V segment lost 0 bases and the J segment 6 bases; nucleotides outside the gene matches: 4. Notes on this clone: The antigen is not known.

Each patient experienced a relapse that followed autologous stem cell transplantation, and brentuximab vedotin exposure varied. Patients had relapsed/refractory classical Hodgkin lymphoma with complete response, partial response or progressive disease as best response. Sequencing used immunoSEQ multiplex PCR; TCRdb keeps in-frame clones, though not all of them. The table has 75,000 to 100,000 clones, roughly 79% seen once; the top ten hold approximately 15%. This chain connects TRBV10-3 to TRBJ2-7; 11 bases align to TRBD2. This receptor was taken from a human donor with classical Hodgkin lymphoma. The sequencing here drew on peripheral blood mononuclear cells (PBMCs), taken before the second cycle of nivolumab. The CDR3 sequence: CAISESVAGGFEQYF. The DNA for the CDR3 is TGTGCCATCAGTGAGTCGGTAGCGGGAGGGTTCGAGCAGTACTTC.